The table lists the clone carrying this T cell receptor (beta chain) with a few counts. What it binds is not known. The data belong to a study of T-cell memory formation after mild COVID-19. About the research overall: TCR clustering was largely donor specific. The study, taken as a whole, reports: CD4+ contracting clones lay mainly in CM and EM, CD8+ ones in EMRA. Second-wave clones peaking on day 37 lacked confirmed SARS-CoV-2 specificity. Several responding clones turned up in pre-infection memory, indicating that cross-reactive memory may have taken part.

CDR3 length: 15 residues. CDR1 is MNHEY and CDR2 is SVGAGI in the germline V gene. The ends were cut back, 7 bases at V and 1 base at J, with 14 bases in the middle. TCRdb independently ran MiXCR on the 5' RACE reads; one entry per CDR3 protein. The sample lists roughly 480,000 distinct CDR3 sequences, more than 20% occurring once. This sequence originates from an adult woman who had mild COVID-19 (a few samples of this study predate the infection). Cell type and time point are not known. The rearrangement joins TRBV6-5 to TRBJ2-1; D is uncertain. Sequencing was performed on PBMCs or a T cell subset sorted from them (not recorded which). CDR3 sequence: CASMARWMSYNEQFF. The CDR3 region has the DNA TGTGCCAGCATGGCCCGATGGATGTCCTACAATGAGCAGTTCTTC.